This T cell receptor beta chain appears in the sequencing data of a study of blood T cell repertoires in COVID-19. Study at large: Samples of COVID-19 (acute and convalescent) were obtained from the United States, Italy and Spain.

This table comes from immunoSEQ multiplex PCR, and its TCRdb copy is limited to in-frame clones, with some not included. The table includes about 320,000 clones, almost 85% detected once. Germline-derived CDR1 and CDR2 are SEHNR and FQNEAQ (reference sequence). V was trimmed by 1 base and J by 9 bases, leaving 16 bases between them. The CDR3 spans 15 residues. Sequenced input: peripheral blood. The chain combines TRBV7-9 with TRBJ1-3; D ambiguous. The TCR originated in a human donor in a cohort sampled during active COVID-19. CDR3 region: CASSLESIARGTIYF. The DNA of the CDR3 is TGTGCCAGCAGCTTAGAGTCGATCGCCCGGGGCACCATATATTTT.